These T cell receptor beta chains were read from a single sample in a study of CD8+CD57+ T cells in acquired aplastic anemia. TCRdb used MiXCR to reprocess the reads, holding one entry per CDR3 protein. The sample records 150,000 to 200,000 distinct CDR3 sequences, about 60% being singletons. The sample comprised sorted CD4+, CD8+, or CD8+CD57+ T cells (not recorded which) from PBMCs. These receptors came from a human donor in good health. Each CDR3 is given with its conserved first and last residue. A D gene is named only where the DNA matches it firmly. Clone size is stated in some rows and not others, as once, few, many or a class when expanded.

D gene	V gene	J gene	clone size	CDR3 protein	CDR3 DNA
.	TRBV12-5	TRBJ2-3	.	CASEEVGGGPVTQYF	TGTGCTAGTGAGGAGGTCGGGGGAGGACCGGTTACGCAGTATTTT
TRBD1	TRBV15	TRBJ1-5	many	CATSRELRGQGFNQPQHF	TGTGCCACCAGCAGAGAGTTACGGGGACAGGGTTTCAATCAGCCCCAGCATTTT
.	TRBV20-1	TRBJ2-1	many	CSARLGGAGSDEQFF	TGCAGTGCTAGACTGGGGGGGGCAGGTTCGGATGAGCAGTTCTTC
.	TRBV2	TRBJ2-3	.	CASIQPTDTQYF	TGTGCCAGCATTCAGCCCACAGATACGCAGTATTTT
.	TRBV19	TRBJ1-5	many	CASSIGAGPRQPQHF	TGTGCCAGTAGTATAGGGGCAGGCCCGAGGCAGCCCCAGCATTTT
TRBD1	TRBV7-3	TRBJ2-1	.	CASRGTGLSYNEQFF	TGTGCCAGCAGAGGGACAGGCCTCTCCTACAATGAGCAGTTCTTC
.	TRBV12-3/TRBV12-4	TRBJ2-7	.	CASSLNSGPYEQYF	TGTGCCAGCAGTCTAAACAGTGGGCCCTACGAGCAGTACTTC
.	TRBV6-1	TRBJ2-7	.	CASSEGDKYEQYF	TGTGCCAGCAGTGAGGGGGATAAATACGAGCAGTACTTC
TRBD2	TRBV9	TRBJ2-3	many	CASSVVGSGSMGDTQYF	TGTGCCAGCAGCGTAGTGGGTAGCGGGAGTATGGGAGATACGCAGTATTTT
.	TRBV12-3/TRBV12-4	TRBJ2-7	once	CASRMAGSSYEQYF	TGTGCCAGCAGGATGGCAGGGAGCTCCTACGAGCAGTACTTC
.	TRBV4-1	TRBJ1-5	many	CASSQEDTSNQPQHF	TGCGCCAGCAGCCAAGAGGACACCAGCAATCAGCCCCAGCATTTT
TRBD2	TRBV9	TRBJ2-5	.	CASSVAGERGSETQYF	TGTGCCAGCAGCGTAGCCGGCGAGCGGGGATCAGAGACCCAGTACTTC
TRBD2	TRBV3-1	TRBJ2-3	few	CASSQAPWGLAGGTDTQYF	TGTGCCAGCAGCCAAGCCCCTTGGGGACTAGCGGGGGGCACAGATACGCAGTATTTT
TRBD1	TRBV7-2	TRBJ1-2	.	CASSRRWDRTVSGNTF	TGTGCCAGCAGCCGGAGATGGGACAGGACAGTCTCTGGAAACACCTTC
TRBD2	TRBV7-8	TRBJ2-1	many	CASSLPTGTSGRAISGNEQFF	TGTGCCAGCAGCTTACCTACCGGGACTAGCGGGAGAGCCATATCGGGGAATGAGCAGTTCTTC
TRBD1	TRBV5-6	TRBJ1-2	.	CASTSYRGDGYTF	TGTGCCAGCACCTCCTACAGGGGGGATGGCTACACCTTC
TRBD1	TRBV25-1	TRBJ2-3	.	CASSSTGTGDFTDTQYF	TGTGCCAGCAGCTCAACCGGGACAGGGGACTTCACAGATACGCAGTATTTT
.	TRBV7-3	TRBJ2-7	.	CASSRRTESSYEQYF	TGTGCCAGCAGCCGTCGGACGGAGAGCTCCTACGAGCAGTACTTC
.	TRBV30	TRBJ2-7	.	CAWDWGLGDEQYF	TGTGCCTGGGATTGGGGGCTGGGCGACGAGCAGTACTTC
.	TRBV19	TRBJ2-7	.	CASSHRDNSYEQYF	TGTGCCAGTAGCCACAGGGACAACTCCTACGAGCAGTACTTC
.	TRBV19	TRBJ2-7	.	CASSVGQGGYEQYF	TGTGCCAGTAGTGTCGGACAGGGAGGGTACGAGCAGTACTTC
.	TRBV9	TRBJ2-2	.	CASRKGHSGTGELFF	TGTGCCAGCAGGAAAGGACATTCGGGCACCGGGGAGCTGTTTTTT
TRBD1	TRBV10-2	TRBJ2-2	.	CATSRGQGNTGELFF	TGCGCCACCTCACGAGGACAGGGAAACACCGGGGAGCTGTTTTTT
TRBD1	TRBV5-8	TRBJ2-7	.	CASSLYPGGLYEQYF	TGTGCCAGCAGCTTGTACCCAGGGGGTTTATACGAGCAGTACTTC
.	TRBV5-1	TRBJ2-7	.	CASSSGVEQYF	TGCGCCAGCAGCTCTGGGGTCGAGCAGTACTTC
TRBD2	TRBV10-3	TRBJ2-2	.	CATGAGGPNTGELFF	TGTGCCACGGGAGCGGGGGGCCCGAACACCGGGGAGCTGTTTTTT